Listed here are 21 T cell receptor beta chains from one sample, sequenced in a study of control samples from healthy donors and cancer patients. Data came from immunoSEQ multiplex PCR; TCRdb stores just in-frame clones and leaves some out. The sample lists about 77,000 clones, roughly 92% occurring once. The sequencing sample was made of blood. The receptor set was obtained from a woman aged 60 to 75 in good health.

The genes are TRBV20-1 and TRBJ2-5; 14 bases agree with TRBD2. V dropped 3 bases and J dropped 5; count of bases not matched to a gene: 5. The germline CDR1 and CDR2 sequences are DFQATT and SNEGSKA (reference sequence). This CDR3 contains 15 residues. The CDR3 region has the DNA TGCAGTGCTAGTAGACTAGCGGGAGGGGGTGAGACCCAGTACTTC. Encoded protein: CSASRLAGGGETQYF.

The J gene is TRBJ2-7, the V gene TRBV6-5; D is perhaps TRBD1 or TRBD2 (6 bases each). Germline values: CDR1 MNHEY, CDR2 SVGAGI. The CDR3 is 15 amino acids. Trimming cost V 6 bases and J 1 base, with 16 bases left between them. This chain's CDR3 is CASRKSTGASYEQYF. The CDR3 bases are TGTGCCAGCAGAAAAAGTACGGGGGCTTCCTACGAGCAGTACTTC.

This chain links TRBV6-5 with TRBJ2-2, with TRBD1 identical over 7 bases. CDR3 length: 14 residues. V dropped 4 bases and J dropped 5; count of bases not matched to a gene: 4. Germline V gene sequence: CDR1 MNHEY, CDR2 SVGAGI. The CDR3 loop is CASSFRQGTGELFF. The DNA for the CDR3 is TGTGCCAGCAGTTTCCGACAGGGAACCGGGGAGCTGTTTTTT.

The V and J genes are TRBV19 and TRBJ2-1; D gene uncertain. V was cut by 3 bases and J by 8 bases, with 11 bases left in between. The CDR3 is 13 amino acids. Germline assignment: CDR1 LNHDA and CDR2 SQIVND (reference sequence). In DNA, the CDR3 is TGTGCCAGTAGTATCTCCCGTACGGATGAGCAGTTCTTC. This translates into CASSISRTDEQFF. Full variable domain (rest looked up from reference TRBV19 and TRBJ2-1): DGGITQSPKYLFRKEGQNVTLSCEQNLNHDAMYWYRQDPGQGLRLIYYSQIVNDFQKGDIAEGYSVSREKKESFPLTVTSAQKNPTAFYLCASSISRTDEQFFGPGTRLTVL.

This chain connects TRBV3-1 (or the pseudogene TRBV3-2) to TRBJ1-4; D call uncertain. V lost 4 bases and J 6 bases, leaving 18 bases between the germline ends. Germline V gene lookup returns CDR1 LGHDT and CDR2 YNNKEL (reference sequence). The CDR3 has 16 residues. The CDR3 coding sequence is TGTGCCAGCAGCCCCACCCGACTGACGAATGATGAAAAACTGTTTTTT. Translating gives CASSPTRLTNDEKLFF.

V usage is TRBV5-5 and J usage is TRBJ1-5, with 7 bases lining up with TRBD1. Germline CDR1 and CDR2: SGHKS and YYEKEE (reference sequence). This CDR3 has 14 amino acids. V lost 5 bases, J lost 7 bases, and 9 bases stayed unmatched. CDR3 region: CASSQQGSGQPQHF. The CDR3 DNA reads TGTGCCAGCAGTCAACAGGGGAGCGGGCAGCCCCAGCATTTT.

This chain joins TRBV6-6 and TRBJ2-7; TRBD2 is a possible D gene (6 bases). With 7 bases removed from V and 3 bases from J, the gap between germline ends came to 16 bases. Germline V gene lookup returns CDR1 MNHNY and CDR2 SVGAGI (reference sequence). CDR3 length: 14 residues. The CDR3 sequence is CASTPAGTGYEQYF. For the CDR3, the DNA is TGTGCCAGCACTCCCGCCGGGACTGGCTACGAGCAGTACTTC.

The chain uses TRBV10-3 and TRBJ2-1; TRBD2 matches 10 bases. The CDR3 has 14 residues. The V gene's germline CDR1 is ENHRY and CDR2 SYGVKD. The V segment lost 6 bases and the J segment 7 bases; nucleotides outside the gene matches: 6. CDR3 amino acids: CAIRNLAGENEQFF. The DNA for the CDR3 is TGTGCCATCAGGAACCTAGCGGGGGAGAATGAGCAGTTCTTC.

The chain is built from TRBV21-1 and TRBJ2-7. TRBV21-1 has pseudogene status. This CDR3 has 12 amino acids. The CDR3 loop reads CASSLPRYEQYF. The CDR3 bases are TGTGCCAGCAGCTTACCCCGCTACGAGCAGTACTTC.

DNA for the CDR3: TGTGCCAGCAGCCCCCCGGGGGGGGGTCAGCCCCAGCATTTT. Its translation: CASSPPGGGQPQHF. The rearrangement links TRBV6-5 to TRBJ1-5; the D gene is possibly TRBD1 (5 bases). V gave up 6 bases and J gave up 6 bases, with 15 bases separating them. The CDR3 is 14 amino acids. Germline CDR1 reads MNHEY; CDR2 reads SVGAGI.

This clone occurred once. CDR3 in DNA: TGTGCCAGCAGCCCGAAACTAGATTCAGGGCAGTACTTC. Its protein is CASSPKLDSGQYF. V and J are TRBV2 and TRBJ2-7; tentative D call: TRBD2 (5 bases). The CDR3 extends over 13 amino acids. The V gene's germline CDR1 is SNHLY and CDR2 FYNNEI. V dropped 6 bases and J dropped 9 bases, with 18 bases sitting between them.

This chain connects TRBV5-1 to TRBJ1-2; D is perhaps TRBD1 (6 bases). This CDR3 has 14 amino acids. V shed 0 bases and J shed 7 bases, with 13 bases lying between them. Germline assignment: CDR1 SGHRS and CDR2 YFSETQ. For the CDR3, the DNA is TGCGCCAGCAGCTTGGTCTCGGGGGCCGGTGGCTACACCTTC. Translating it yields CASSLVSGAGGYTF.

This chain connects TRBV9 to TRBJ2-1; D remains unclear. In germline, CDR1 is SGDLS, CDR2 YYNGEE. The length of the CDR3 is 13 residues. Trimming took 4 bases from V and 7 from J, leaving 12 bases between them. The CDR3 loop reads CASSSTLGNEQFF. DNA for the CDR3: TGTGCCAGCAGCTCAACCCTAGGGAATGAGCAGTTCTTC.

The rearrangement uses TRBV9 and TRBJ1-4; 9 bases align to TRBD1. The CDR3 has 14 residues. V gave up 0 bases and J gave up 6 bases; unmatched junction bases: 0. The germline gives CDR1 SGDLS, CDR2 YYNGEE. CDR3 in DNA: TGTGCCAGCAGCGTAGGGGACAGGGATGAAAAACTGTTTTTT. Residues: CASSVGDRDEKLFF.

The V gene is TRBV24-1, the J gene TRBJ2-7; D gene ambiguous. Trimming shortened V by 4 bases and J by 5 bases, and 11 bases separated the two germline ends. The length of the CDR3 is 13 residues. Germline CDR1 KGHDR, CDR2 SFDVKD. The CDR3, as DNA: TGTGCCACCAGTGACCCCCGTAGGGACGAGCAGTACTTC. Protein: CATSDPRRDEQYF.

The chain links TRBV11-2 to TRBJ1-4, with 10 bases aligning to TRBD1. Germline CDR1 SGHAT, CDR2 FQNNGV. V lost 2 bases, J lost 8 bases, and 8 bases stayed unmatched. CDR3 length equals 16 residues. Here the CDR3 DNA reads TGTGCCAGCAGCTTAAGTCCGGGACAGGGGATGGAAAAACTGTTTTTT. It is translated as CASSLSPGQGMEKLFF.

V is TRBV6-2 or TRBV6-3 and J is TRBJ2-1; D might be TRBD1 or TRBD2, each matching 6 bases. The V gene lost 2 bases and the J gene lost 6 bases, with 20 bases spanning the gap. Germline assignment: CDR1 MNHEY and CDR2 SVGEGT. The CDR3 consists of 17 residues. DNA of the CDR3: TGTGCCAGCAGTTACCGGGACACCCGGGAGACGGGCAATGAGCAGTTCTTC. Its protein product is CASSYRDTRETGNEQFF.

The CDR3 nucleotides are TGTGCCAGCAGCTTAGCTAAGTACAATGAGCAGTTCTTC. Translated: CASSLAKYNEQFF. The genes are TRBV11-1 and TRBJ2-1; D is unclear. Deletions cut 0 bases from V and 4 bases from J, with 4 bases between. CDR1 SGHAT and CDR2 FQDESV come from the germline V gene (reference sequence). The CDR3 length is 13 residues.

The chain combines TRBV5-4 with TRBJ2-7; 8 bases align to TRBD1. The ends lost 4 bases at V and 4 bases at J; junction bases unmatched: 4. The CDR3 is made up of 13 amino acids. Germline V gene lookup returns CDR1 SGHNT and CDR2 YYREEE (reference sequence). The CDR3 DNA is TGTGCCAGCAGCCAACAGGGGGGTTACGAGCAGTACTTC. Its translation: CASSQQGGYEQYF.

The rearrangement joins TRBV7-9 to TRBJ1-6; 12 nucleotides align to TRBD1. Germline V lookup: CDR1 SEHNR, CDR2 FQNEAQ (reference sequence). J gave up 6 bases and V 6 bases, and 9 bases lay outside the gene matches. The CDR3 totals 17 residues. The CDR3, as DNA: TGTGCCAGCAGTTACGGGACAGGGGGCTCTCGTAATTCACCCCTCCACTTT. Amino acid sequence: CASSYGTGGSRNSPLHF. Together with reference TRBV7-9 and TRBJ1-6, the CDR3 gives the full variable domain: DTGVSQNPRHKITKRGQNVTFRCDPISEHNRLYWYRQTLGQGPEFLTYFQNEAQLEKSRLLSDRFSAERPKGSFSTLEIQRTEQGDSAMYLCASSYGTGGSRNSPLHFGNGTRLTVT.

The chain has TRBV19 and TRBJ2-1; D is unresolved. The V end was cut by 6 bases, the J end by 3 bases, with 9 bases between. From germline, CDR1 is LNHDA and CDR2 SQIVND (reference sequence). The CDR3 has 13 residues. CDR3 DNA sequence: TGTGCCAGTAGCTTATCTAGCTACAATGAGCAGTTCTTC. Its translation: CASSLSSYNEQFF.